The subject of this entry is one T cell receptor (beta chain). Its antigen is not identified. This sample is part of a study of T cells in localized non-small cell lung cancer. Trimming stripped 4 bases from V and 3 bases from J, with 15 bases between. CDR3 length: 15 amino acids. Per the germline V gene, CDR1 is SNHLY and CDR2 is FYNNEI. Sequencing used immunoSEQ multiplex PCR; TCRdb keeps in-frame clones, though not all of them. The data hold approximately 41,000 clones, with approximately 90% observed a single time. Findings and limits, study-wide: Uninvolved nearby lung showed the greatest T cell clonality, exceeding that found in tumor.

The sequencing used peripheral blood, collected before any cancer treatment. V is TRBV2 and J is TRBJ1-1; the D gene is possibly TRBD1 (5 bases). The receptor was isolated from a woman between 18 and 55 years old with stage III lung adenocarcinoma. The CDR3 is CASSATGARYTEAFF. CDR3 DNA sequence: TGTGCCAGCAGTGCCACAGGAGCCCGATACACTGAAGCTTTCTTT.